These T cell receptor beta chains were read from a single sample in a study of beta chain features in type 1 diabetes. Repertoires were generated with immunoSEQ multiplex PCR, while TCRdb's copy carries only in-frame clones and drops some. The sample yields hundreds of thousands of clones, 14% seen once. The specimen sequenced was central memory CD4+ T cells from blood. The origin of the receptors is a man younger than 40 in good health. The CDR3 runs from the conserved cysteine through the conserved F or W. The D gene is left open where the match is weak. Where a row states a size, it is once, few, many or the class of an expanded clone; other rows omit it.

D	V	J	size	CDR3	DNA
NA	TRBV2	TRBJ2-7	many	CASSEQSSYEQYF	TGTGCCAGCAGTGAACAGAGCTCCTACGAGCAGTACTTC
NA	TRBV4-3	TRBJ2-3	few	CASSQGQPSTDTQYF	TGCGCCAGCAGCCAGGGGCAGCCCTCCACAGATACGCAGTATTTT
NA	TRBV9	TRBJ2-2	many	CASSVVLGGELFF	TGTGCCAGCAGCGTAGTTCTGGGCGGGGAGCTGTTTTTT
NA	TRBV6-6	TRBJ1-1	few	CASSYSQGEEAFF	TGTGCCAGCAGTTACTCGCAAGGCGAAGAAGCTTTCTTT
NA	TRBV27	TRBJ1-2	many	CASSFRDGTYGYTF	TGTGCCAGCAGTTTTAGGGACGGGACTTATGGCTACACCTTC
NA	TRBV6-6	TRBJ1-2	few	CASSRSATAYGYTF	TGTGCCAGCAGTCGGTCGGCGACTGCTTATGGCTACACCTTC
TRBD1	TRBV6-6	TRBJ1-1	few	CASSYSGQGNTEAFF	TGTGCCAGCAGTTACTCGGGACAGGGGAACACTGAAGCTTTCTTT
NA	TRBV6-5	TRBJ2-2	few	CASSRGTNTGELFF	TGTGCCAGCAGTCGTGGTACGAACACCGGGGAGCTGTTTTTT
NA	TRBV7-2	TRBJ2-7	NA	CASSPSQVHEQYF	TGTGCCAGCAGCCCGAGCCAGGTCCACGAGCAGTACTTC
NA	TRBV7-3	TRBJ2-5	NA	CASSPQETQYF	TGTGCCAGCAGCCCTCAAGAGACCCAGTACTTC